This passage covers 31 T cell receptor beta chains from one sample sequenced in a study of cytomegalovirus exposure and HLA in healthy donors. The PCR employed 60 Vbeta primers together with 13 Jbeta primers. Sequencing used immunoSEQ multiplex PCR; TCRdb keeps in-frame clones, though not all of them. The sample records roughly 100,000 clones, 76% being singletons. The sequenced material came from PBMCs. Source of these receptors: a man in his forties in good health and CMV-seronegative.

The genes are TRBV6-5 and TRBJ1-1; TRBD1 matches 11 bases. The length of the CDR3 is 13 residues. V lost 9 bases to trimming and J lost 4 bases; unmatched junction nucleotides: 4. CDR1 MNHEY and CDR2 SVGAGI come from the germline V gene. CDR3 protein: CASQGQGGTEAFF. The CDR3 DNA reads TGTGCCAGTCAGGGACAGGGGGGCACTGAAGCTTTCTTT.

This clone was counted only a few times. The chain links TRBV18 to TRBJ2-3; 12 positions match TRBD2. CDR3 size: 17 residues. CDR1 KGHSH and CDR2 LQKENI come from the germline V gene. V lost 1 base, J lost 4 bases, and 6 bases stayed unmatched. The CDR3 reads CASSPQGTSGLSDTQYF. DNA of the CDR3: TGTGCCAGCTCACCACAAGGGACTAGCGGGTTGTCAGATACGCAGTATTTT.

This chain uses TRBV18 with TRBJ1-5; D is possibly TRBD1 (5 bases). Trimming removed 4 bases at V and 4 bases at J, with 11 bases between. This CDR3 comprises 14 residues. Germline V lookup: CDR1 KGHSH, CDR2 LQKENI. CDR3 coding DNA: TGTGCCAGCTCACGGACAAATCGGAATCAGCCCCAGCATTTT. This translates into CASSRTNRNQPQHF.

This clone was detected a few times. The chain has TRBV5-4 and TRBJ2-1; TRBD1 matches at 9 bases. Germline V gene lookup returns CDR1 SGHNT and CDR2 YYREEE (reference sequence). V was pared by 3 bases and J by 8 bases, with 0 bases of the junction left unmatched. The length of the CDR3 is 12 residues. DNA of the CDR3: TGTGCCAGCAGCTGGACAGGGGATGAGCAGTTCTTC. This encodes CASSWTGDEQFF.

The rearrangement uses TRBV30 and TRBJ2-7; TRBD1 matches 8 bases. The CDR3 extends over 16 amino acids. V lost 3 bases to trimming and J lost 0 bases; unmatched junction nucleotides: 10. From germline, CDR1 is GTSNPN and CDR2 SVGIG (reference sequence). DNA of the CDR3: TGTGCCTGGAGCCGACTCGGGACAGGAAGCTCCTACGAGCAGTACTTC. This translates into CAWSRLGTGSSYEQYF.

The gene calls are TRBV15 and TRBJ2-1; TRBD2 aligns across 7 bases. Germline V gene data show CDR1 as LNHNV and CDR2 as YYDKDF (reference sequence). The CDR3 runs to 12 residues. V trimming: 0 bases; J trimming: 14 bases; junction bases outside the gene matches: 4. CDR3 protein: CATSRDGRGEFF. The DNA for the CDR3 is TGTGCCACCAGCAGAGATGGGAGGGGTGAGTTCTTC.

Only a few counts were recorded for this clone. V and J are TRBV4-3 and TRBJ1-5, with D possibly matching TRBD1 (6 bases). V was pared by 0 bases and J by 6 bases, with 12 bases between. CDR1 and CDR2 (germline): LGHNA, YSLEER. This CDR3 comprises 15 residues. This chain's CDR3 is CASSQDRGLGQPQHF. For the CDR3, the DNA is TGCGCCAGCAGCCAAGATAGGGGGTTGGGTCAGCCCCAGCATTTT.

CDR3 sequence (DNA): TGTGCCAGCAGTGAGGGACAGGGCACAGATACGCAGTATTTT. It encodes CASSEGQGTDTQYF. The genes are TRBV6-4 and TRBJ2-3; 8 nucleotides match TRBD1. With 3 bases clipped from V and 1 base from J, the junction kept 0 bases outside the gene matches. The CDR3 covers 14 residues. The germline V gene encodes CDR1 MRHNA and CDR2 SNTAGT.

The chain couples TRBV9 to TRBJ2-1, with TRBD2 as a possible D gene (6 bases). The V gene lost 0 bases and the J gene lost 9 bases, with 16 bases spanning the gap. In germline, CDR1 is SGDLS, CDR2 YYNGEE. This CDR3 has 15 amino acids. The CDR3 here is CASSVAGGPRIEQFF. CDR3 bases: TGTGCCAGCAGCGTAGCCGGGGGACCCCGTATTGAGCAGTTCTTC.

V and J are TRBV9 and TRBJ1-1; D is perhaps TRBD1 (5 bases). The CDR3 has 16 residues. Trimming left V 0 bases short and J 3 bases short, with 15 bases between. Germline CDR1 and CDR2: SGDLS and YYNGEE. The CDR3 nucleotides are TGTGCCAGCAGCGTAGGGATAGGGGCGGGGGACACTGAAGCTTTCTTT. It yields the protein CASSVGIGAGDTEAFF.

The gene calls are TRBV9 and TRBJ1-6; D unclear. The CDR3 spans 17 residues. CDR1 and CDR2 (germline): SGDLS, YYNGEE. V lost 4 bases and J lost 6, with 20 bases in between. The CDR3: CASSLYVDMEINSPLHF. The CDR3 DNA sequence: TGTGCCAGCAGCCTCTACGTCGATATGGAGATTAATTCACCCCTCCACTTT.

This clone was found a few times. The chain combines TRBV11-1 with TRBJ2-2; weak D call: TRBD2 (6 bases). Germline loops: CDR1 SGHAT, CDR2 FQDESV (reference sequence). The CDR3 covers 15 residues. Deletions cut 5 bases from V and 3 bases from J, with 13 bases between. Here the CDR3 DNA reads TGTGCCAGCAGCCCCCGGGGGATGCACACCGGGGAGCTGTTTTTT. This gives the protein CASSPRGMHTGELFF.

J is TRBJ1-1 and V is TRBV30, with a possible D match to TRBD1 (6 bases). Looked up from germline, CDR1 is GTSNPN and CDR2 is SVGIG (reference sequence). The CDR3 runs to 12 residues. Trimming left V 8 bases short and J 4 bases short, with 14 bases between. The CDR3 DNA follows: TGTGCCCTGGCGGGGGGCCCCACTGAAGCTTTCTTT. Translation gives CALAGGPTEAFF.

The chain combines TRBV11-2 with TRBJ2-7; weak D call: TRBD2 (6 bases). Germline loops: CDR1 SGHAT, CDR2 FQNNGV. The CDR3 loop spans 14 amino acids. Trimming pared 1 base from V and 0 bases from J, leaving 7 bases between. DNA for the CDR3: TGTGCCAGCAGCTTAGCTAGCGTCTCCTACGAGCAGTACGTC. Translation gives CASSLASVSYEQYV.

The V and J genes are TRBV27 and TRBJ1-4; D ambiguous. CDR3 length: 14 residues. CDR1 is MNHEY, CDR2 SMNVEV, per germline (reference sequence). Trimming cost V 6 bases and J 8 bases, with 16 bases left between them. CDR3 sequence reads: CASSSRVLQEKLFF. The CDR3, as DNA: TGTGCCAGCAGCTCACGGGTCTTGCAAGAAAAACTGTTTTTT.

CDR3 DNA: TGTGCCAGCAGCTTACGGTCAGGGGGACAGGGGTATCAGCCCCAGCATTTT. Protein: CASSLRSGGQGYQPQHF. The V call is TRBV7-2, the J call TRBJ1-5; 10 bases align to TRBD1. After removal of 2 bases from V and 5 bases from J, the junction contained 9 bases not matched to a gene. Germline CDR1 SGHTA, CDR2 FQGNSA. The CDR3 covers 17 residues.

The CDR3 spells CASSYSGLTDTQYF. The CDR3 DNA reads TGTGCCAGCAGTTACTCGGGCCTCACAGATACGCAGTATTTT. The J gene is TRBJ2-3, the V gene TRBV6-5; D ambiguous. The germline V and J ends were trimmed by 0 bases and 2 bases, with 6 bases remaining between them. The germline gives CDR1 MNHEY, CDR2 SVGAGI. The CDR3 spans 14 residues.

V gene TRBV6-6 combines with J gene TRBJ1-5; D may be TRBD1 (6 bases). The germline V and J ends were trimmed by 2 bases and 9 bases, with 11 bases remaining between them. The germline gives CDR1 MNHNY, CDR2 SVGAGI (reference sequence). The CDR3 is 13 amino acids. CDR3 protein: CASSYTGSPPQHF. CDR3 DNA sequence: TGTGCCAGCAGTTACACAGGGAGCCCGCCCCAGCATTTT.

This chain joins TRBV13 and TRBJ2-5; 7 bases are a match to TRBD1. With V trimmed by 8 bases and J by 5 bases, 11 bases remained unmatched. The germline V gene encodes CDR1 PRHDT and CDR2 FYEKMQ (reference sequence). The length of the CDR3 is 14 residues. The CDR3 nucleotides read TGTGCCAGCCAAAAACAGGGGTACGGCGAGACCCAGTACTTC. Protein sequence: CASQKQGYGETQYF.

The V and J genes are TRBV6-1 and TRBJ1-1; no reliable D call. The CDR3 runs 14 residues. From germline, CDR1 is MNHNS and CDR2 SASEGT. Trimming took off 1 base at V and 9 bases at J, with 15 bases between the two ends. CDR3 loop: CASSEGLFRVKAFF. The CDR3 DNA follows: TGTGCCAGCAGTGAAGGATTATTCCGGGTTAAAGCTTTCTTT.

The chain has TRBV15 and TRBJ2-5; TRBD2 matches at 8 bases. CDR1 LNHNV and CDR2 YYDKDF come from the germline V gene (reference sequence). This CDR3 contains 15 residues. V lost 0 bases, J lost 5 bases, and 5 bases stayed unmatched. CDR3 amino acids: CATSRDRGGRETQYF. CDR3 DNA sequence: TGTGCCACCAGCAGAGATCGGGGGGGCCGGGAGACCCAGTACTTC.

A note on this clone: An end of the junction does not agree with germline; a read error may underlie this. The same CDR3 can be traced to other DNA sequences in this sample. The chain links TRBV5-1 to TRBJ1-1; 9 bases align to TRBD1. The CDR3 has 18 residues. Germline values: CDR1 SGHRS, CDR2 YFSETQ. CDR3 sequence: CASSHDLTTGGMNTEAFF. Here the CDR3 DNA reads TGCGCCAGCAGCCACGACCTAACGACAGGGGGAATGAACACTGAGGCTTTCTTT.

In this sample, this clone turned up a few times. The V call is TRBV18, the J call TRBJ2-1; 8 bases map to TRBD1. The V gene's germline CDR1 is KGHSH and CDR2 LQKENI. With V trimmed by 3 bases and J by 9 bases, 10 bases remained unmatched. The CDR3 is 15 amino acids. CDR3: CASSPPGQVKGEQFF. CDR3 nucleotides: TGTGCCAGCTCACCTCCGGGACAGGTGAAGGGTGAGCAGTTCTTC.

The rearrangement joins TRBV19 to TRBJ1-1; 8 nucleotides agree with TRBD1. The V and J ends lost 4 bases and 1 base, in that order; junction bases with no gene match: 5. The CDR3 extends over 15 amino acids. Per the germline V gene, CDR1 is LNHDA and CDR2 is SQIVND (reference sequence). The CDR3 here is CASSSLGTGNTEAFF. The CDR3 DNA reads TGTGCCAGTAGTAGCCTCGGGACAGGGAACACTGAAGCTTTCTTT. The full variable domain, its missing parts supplied by reference TRBV19 and TRBJ1-1, is DGGITQSPKYLFRKEGQNVTLSCEQNLNHDAMYWYRQDPGQGLRLIYYSQIVNDFQKGDIAEGYSVSREKKESFPLTVTSAQKNPTAFYLCASSSLGTGNTEAFFGQGTRLTVV.

The rearrangement joins TRBV18 to TRBJ2-3, with 8 bases aligning to TRBD1. With V trimmed by 3 bases and J by 1 base, 3 bases remained unmatched. This CDR3 spans 15 amino acids. Germline CDR1 reads KGHSH; CDR2 reads LQKENI. CDR3 in DNA: TGTGCCAGCTCACCGGGACAGGCGGGCACAGATACGCAGTATTTT. Translating it yields CASSPGQAGTDTQYF.

In its sample, this clone was seen a few times. DNA of the CDR3: TGTGCCACCAGCGGGGGGACTCACGAGGGAGCAGATACGCAGTATTTT. Its translation: CATSGGTHEGADTQYF. V usage is TRBV15 and J usage is TRBJ2-3; tentatively, D is TRBD2 (6 bases). Trimming stripped 5 bases from V and 4 bases from J, with 19 bases between. Per the germline V gene, CDR1 is LNHNV and CDR2 is YYDKDF (reference sequence). The CDR3 covers 16 residues.

The V call is TRBV9, the J call TRBJ2-7, with D unresolved. Per the germline V gene, CDR1 is SGDLS and CDR2 is YYNGEE. The CDR3 totals 14 residues. V lost 0 bases to trimming and J lost 0 bases, with 7 bases between them. CDR3 sequence (DNA): TGTGCCAGCAGCGTAGGGCCCATCTCCTACGAGCAGTACTTC. Translation gives CASSVGPISYEQYF.

The J gene is TRBJ2-5, the V gene TRBV7-2; TRBD2 agrees at 7 bases. J lost 3 bases, V lost 3 bases, and 10 bases had no gene match. The CDR3 runs to 16 residues. CDR1 and CDR2 from the germline V gene are SGHTA and FQGNSA. CDR3 bases: TGTGCCAGCAGCTTCGGGGGAGGGGCCGTGAAAGAGACCCAGTACTTC. It codes for CASSFGGGAVKETQYF.

The chain carries TRBV5-1 and TRBJ2-3; maybe TRBD2 (5 bases). This CDR3 has 13 amino acids. The germline V gene has CDR1 SGHRS and CDR2 YFSETQ. Trimming removed 4 bases from V and 1 base from J, with 7 bases in between. The CDR3 loop is CASSLSGTDTQYF. The CDR3 DNA reads as TGCGCCAGCAGCCTTAGCGGCACAGATACGCAGTATTTT.

This chain joins TRBV7-3 and TRBJ2-5; the D gene is possibly TRBD2 (5 bases). This CDR3 has 15 amino acids. Germline V gene lookup returns CDR1 SGHTA and CDR2 FQGTGA. The V end lost 2 bases, the J end lost 5 bases, and 15 bases lay between the germline ends. The CDR3 spells CASSLGGRVEETQYF. CDR3 coding DNA: TGTGCCAGCAGCTTAGGTGGGCGGGTCGAGGAGACCCAGTACTTC.

In regard to this clone: Other DNA sequences in this specimen translate into the identical CDR3. V gene TRBV25-1 combines with J gene TRBJ1-6; D remains unclear. The germline V and J ends were trimmed by 0 bases and 8 bases, with 8 bases remaining between them. Germline values: CDR1 MGHDK, CDR2 SYGVNS. The CDR3 consists of 14 residues. CDR3 sequence reads: CASSEYSSYSPLHF. CDR3 bases: TGTGCCAGCAGTGAATATTCTTCTTATTCACCCCTCCACTTT.